What follows are 17 T cell receptor beta chains derived from one specimen sequenced in a study of monozygotic twins with inflammatory bowel disease. No DNA is given; TCRdb re-called the 5' RACE reads and lists each CDR3 protein once. The sample is made up of about 160,000 distinct CDR3 sequences, and the top ten hold 2.4% of it. Sequencing input: blood. These receptors were taken from a human donor with ulcerative colitis or Crohn's disease, or a healthy co-twin of an affected twin (not recorded which).

This CDR3 reads CSAPTLYEQYF. V gene TRBV20-1 combines with J gene TRBJ2-7. Germline-derived CDR1 and CDR2 are DFQATT and SNEGSKA (reference sequence). The CDR3 runs to 11 residues.

The chain employs TRBV7-2 and TRBJ1-3; the D call from TCRdb, TRBD1, cannot be confirmed without DNA. CDR1 is SGHTA, CDR2 FQGNSA, per germline. The CDR3 sequence is 17 residues long. The CDR3 reads CASSLNDGIPSGNTIYF.

This CDR3 is CASTHSTGSGNTIYF. The chain has TRBV7-2 and TRBJ1-3. Germline CDR1 reads SGHTA; CDR2 reads FQGNSA. This CDR3 spans 15 amino acids.

The chain links TRBV5-1 to TRBJ1-1. There are 16 residues in the CDR3. Germline V gene data show CDR1 as SGHRS and CDR2 as YFSETQ. This chain's CDR3 is CASRLGQGNMYTEAFF.

The V gene is TRBV12-3 or TRBV12-4, the J gene TRBJ1-1. The length of the CDR3 is 12 residues. CDR3 region: CASNPLSTEAFF.

The V gene is TRBV29-1, the J gene TRBJ1-1; as DNA is missing, the TRBD1 call by TCRdb cannot be tested. The CDR3 sequence is 12 residues long. The germline gives CDR1 SQVTM, CDR2 ANQGSEA. The CDR3 loop is CSISTAATEAFF.

This chain's CDR3 is CASSPWTVYEQYF. The chain links TRBV28 to TRBJ2-7; lacking DNA, the TRBD1 call made by TCRdb goes unchecked. CDR3 length equals 13 residues. The germline gives CDR1 MDHEN, CDR2 SYDVKM.

J is TRBJ2-5 and V is TRBV20-1; there is no DNA to check the TCRdb D call of TRBD1. This CDR3 has 17 residues. Germline V gene lookup returns CDR1 DFQATT and CDR2 SNEGSKA (reference sequence). The CDR3 region is CSARVPKIGAVEETQYF.

The J gene is TRBJ1-5, the V gene TRBV12-3 or TRBV12-4; lacking DNA, the TRBD1 call made by TCRdb goes unchecked. This CDR3 contains 11 residues. This CDR3 is CASSTGTTQHF.

The rearrangement joins TRBV6-5 to TRBJ2-6; checking the TCRdb D call of TRBD1 is not possible without DNA. Germline CDR1 reads MNHEY; CDR2 reads SVGAGI. The length of the CDR3 is 16 residues. The CDR3 here is CASSYPPGAGANVLTF.

The chain recombines TRBV5-1 with TRBJ2-1; TCRdb's D gene call, TRBD2, goes unchecked for lack of DNA. The germline V gene encodes CDR1 SGHRS and CDR2 YFSETQ. CDR3 length equals 14 residues. The CDR3 here is CASSLEAGAYEQFF.

The chain carries TRBV6-2 or TRBV6-3 and TRBJ1-2; TCRdb's D call of TRBD1 is untestable without DNA. Germline CDR1 reads MNHEY; CDR2 reads SVGEGT. The CDR3 is 14 amino acids. CDR3: CASSPGQMNYGYTF.

The J gene is TRBJ2-3, the V gene TRBV12-5. The CDR3 covers 13 residues. The germline V gene encodes CDR1 LGHNT and CDR2 FRNRAP. CDR3 loop: CASGLDTTDTQYF. The whole variable domain, remainder taken from reference TRBV12-5 and TRBJ2-3, is DARVTQTPRHKVTEMGQEVTMRCQPILGHNTVFWYRQTMMQGLELLAYFRNRAPLDDSGMPKDRFSAEMPDATLATLKIQPSEPRDSAVYFCASGLDTTDTQYFGPGTRLTVL.

The rearrangement joins TRBV7-6 to TRBJ2-2. The CDR3 covers 15 residues. The germline V gene has CDR1 SGHVS and CDR2 FNYEAQ. The chain's CDR3 is CASSYREAATGELFF.

The chain uses TRBV4-3 and TRBJ2-3. Germline assignment: CDR1 LGHNA and CDR2 YSLEER. This CDR3 contains 16 residues. This CDR3 is CASSQESGPSTDTQYF.

V gene TRBV3-1 combines with J gene TRBJ2-3; the D gene TCRdb calls, TRBD2, cannot be checked with no DNA. Germline V CDR1 and CDR2: LGHDT, YNNKEL (reference sequence). The CDR3 covers 15 residues. The CDR3 sequence: CASSQEASGGGTQYF.

The gene calls are TRBV18 and TRBJ2-1; TCRdb's assignment of TRBD2 cannot be checked, as there is no DNA. The CDR3 is 14 amino acids. CDR1 and CDR2 from the germline V gene are KGHSH and LQKENI. This CDR3 reads CASSPSGKNGGQFF.